This T cell receptor (beta chain) was recorded in a study of blood T cell repertoires in COVID-19. For the study at large: Specimens from acute and convalescent COVID-19 originated in the United States, Italy and Spain. PBMCs, B-cell-depleted T cells, or T cells provided the cDNA or gDNA that made up the material.

Original analysis: Researchers report that nucleated cell counts were estimated from reference gene primer amplification. TCRdb's table, derived via immunoSEQ multiplex PCR, lists solely in-frame clones and lacks some. The D gene and trimming were derived from the DNA, and the V and J assignments and clone size from that table. The data hold about 240,000 clones, with about four fifths observed a single time. The CDR3 is made up of 17 amino acids. Germline assignment: CDR1 LGHNT and CDR2 FRNRAP. The V end lost 7 bases, the J end lost 0 bases, and 19 bases lay between the germline ends. The chain links TRBV12-5 to TRBJ2-1, with D possibly TRBD1 on 6 matching bases. The sample was peripheral blood. The sequence came from a woman of 80 years or more with acute or convalescent COVID-19. CDR3 DNA: TGTGCTAGTGCTCCCGGAGTGGGGGCGAGCTCCTACAATGAGCAGTTCTTC. Amino acid sequence: CASAPGVGASSYNEQFF.